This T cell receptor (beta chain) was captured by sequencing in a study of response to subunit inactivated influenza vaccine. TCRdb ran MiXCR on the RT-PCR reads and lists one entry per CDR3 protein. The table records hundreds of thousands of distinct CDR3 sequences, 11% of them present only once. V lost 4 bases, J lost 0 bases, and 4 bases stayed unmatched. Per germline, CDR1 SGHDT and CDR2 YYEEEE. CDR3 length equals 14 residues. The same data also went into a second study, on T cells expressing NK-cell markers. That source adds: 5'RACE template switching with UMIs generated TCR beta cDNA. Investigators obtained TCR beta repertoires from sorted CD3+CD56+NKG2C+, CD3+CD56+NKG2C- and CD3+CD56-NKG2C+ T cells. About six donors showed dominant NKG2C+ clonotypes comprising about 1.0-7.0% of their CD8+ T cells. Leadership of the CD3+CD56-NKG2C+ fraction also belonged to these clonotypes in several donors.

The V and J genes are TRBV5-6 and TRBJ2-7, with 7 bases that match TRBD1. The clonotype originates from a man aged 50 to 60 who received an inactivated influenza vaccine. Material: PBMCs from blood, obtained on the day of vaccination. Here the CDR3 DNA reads TGTGCCAGCAGCAAGGGACAGTACTCCTACGAGCAGTACTTC. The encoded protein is CASSKGQYSYEQYF.